The next 6 T cell receptor beta chains were all read from a single sample in a study of cytomegalovirus exposure and HLA in healthy donors. 13 Jbeta primers and 60 Vbeta primers were used for the PCR. TCRdb keeps only in-frame clones here, not all; method: immunoSEQ multiplex PCR. The sample records 160,000 or so clones, less than 90% being singletons. Material for sequencing was PBMCs. These receptors all come from a man aged 30 to 45 in good health and CMV-seronegative.

The chain has TRBV28 and TRBJ2-7; 11 positions match TRBD1. The CDR3 has 16 residues. From germline, CDR1 is MDHEN and CDR2 SYDVKM. J lost 4 bases, V lost 7 bases, and 12 bases had no gene match. The CDR3 loop is CASTPGGGQGVYEQYF. The CDR3 DNA follows: TGTGCCAGCACCCCCGGGGGGGGACAGGGGGTTTACGAGCAGTACTTC.

The genes are TRBV4-1 and TRBJ2-5, with D tentatively TRBD1 (5 bases). Trimming took 1 base from V and 5 from J, leaving 11 bases between them. CDR1 is MGHRA, CDR2 YSYEKL, per germline. The CDR3 loop spans 14 amino acids. The DNA of the CDR3 is TGCGCCAGCAGCCAAGTGGGGTCAGGGGAGACCCAGTACTTC. Its translation is CASSQVGSGETQYF.

The CDR3 spells CASSKYSSNPKETQYF. The CDR3 DNA follows: TGTGCCAGTAGCAAATACAGCAGTAATCCCAAAGAGACCCAGTACTTC. The chain links TRBV19 to TRBJ2-5; D is ambiguous. The ends were cut back, 6 bases at V and 3 bases at J, with 20 bases in the middle. The CDR3 is made up of 16 amino acids. The germline V gene has CDR1 LNHDA and CDR2 SQIVND (reference sequence).

The J gene is TRBJ2-2, the V gene TRBV10-1, with 10 bases that match TRBD1. Germline CDR1 and CDR2: WNHNN and SYGVQD (reference sequence). Germline trimming cut 6 bases from V and 3 bases from J; bases unmatched to any gene: 4. The CDR3 length is 15 residues. The CDR3 here is CASSSGTGDTGELFF. CDR3 in DNA: TGCGCCAGCAGCTCCGGGACAGGGGACACCGGGGAGCTGTTTTTT.

The chain combines TRBV11-2 with TRBJ2-5, with D possibly TRBD1 on 6 matching bases. V was clipped by 5 bases and J by 7 bases, with 17 bases between them. The germline V gene encodes CDR1 SGHAT and CDR2 FQNNGV. This CDR3 contains 14 residues. The CDR3 region is CASSLGVGAGTQYF. The CDR3 bases are TGTGCCAGCAGCCTAGGGGTGGGGGCAGGGACCCAGTACTTC. The full variable domain, rest sourced from reference TRBV11-2 and TRBJ2-5, is EAGVAQSPRYKIIEKRQSVAFWCNPISGHATLYWYQQILGQGPKLLIQFQNNGVVDDSQLPKDRFSAERLKGVDSTLKIQPAKLEDSAVYLCASSLGVGAGTQYFGPGTRLLVL.

The gene calls are TRBV2 and TRBJ2-1, with 9 bases aligning to TRBD2. V shed 9 bases, J shed 8 bases, and the junction held 11 bases outside the gene matches. Germline assignment: CDR1 SNHLY and CDR2 FYNNEI. The CDR3 spans 14 residues. In DNA, the CDR3 is TGTGCCAGGGGGACTAGCTCCGGGGGGGATGAGCAGTTCTTC. This codes for CARGTSSGGDEQFF.